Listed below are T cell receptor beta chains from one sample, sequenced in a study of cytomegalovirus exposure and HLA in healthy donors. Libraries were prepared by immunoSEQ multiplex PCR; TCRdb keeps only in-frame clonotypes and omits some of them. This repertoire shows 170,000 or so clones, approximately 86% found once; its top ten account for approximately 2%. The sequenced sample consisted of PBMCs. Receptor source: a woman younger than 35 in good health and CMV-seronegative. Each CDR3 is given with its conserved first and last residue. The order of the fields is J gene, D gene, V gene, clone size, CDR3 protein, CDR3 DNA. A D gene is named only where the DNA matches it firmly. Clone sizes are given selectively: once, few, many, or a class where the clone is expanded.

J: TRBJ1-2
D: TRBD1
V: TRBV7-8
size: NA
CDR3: CASSNGQGAGYGYTF
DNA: TGTGCCAGCAGCAACGGACAGGGGGCGGGCTATGGCTACACCTTC

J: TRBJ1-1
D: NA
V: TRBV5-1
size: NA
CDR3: CASSRSPTGNTEAFF
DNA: TGCGCCAGCAGCCGCTCCCCCACAGGGAACACTGAAGCTTTCTTT

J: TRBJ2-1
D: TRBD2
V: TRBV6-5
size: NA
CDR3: CATTSGNNEQFF
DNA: TGTGCCACCACTAGCGGCAACAATGAGCAGTTCTTC

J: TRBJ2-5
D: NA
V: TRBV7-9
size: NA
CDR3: CASSFRQDQETQYF
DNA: TGTGCCAGCAGCTTCCGACAGGACCAAGAGACCCAGTACTTC

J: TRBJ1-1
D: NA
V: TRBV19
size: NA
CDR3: CASSSGQTWTEAFF
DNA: TGTGCCAGTAGTTCTGGACAGACGTGGACTGAAGCTTTCTTT

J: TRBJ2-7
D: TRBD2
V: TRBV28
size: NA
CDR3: CASSQPGLAGGDFYEQYF
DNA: TGTGCCAGCAGTCAACCGGGACTAGCGGGGGGCGACTTCTACGAGCAGTACTTC

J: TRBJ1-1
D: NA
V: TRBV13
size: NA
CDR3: CASSSPRGTEAFF
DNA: TGTGCCAGCAGCTCCCCCAGGGGCACTGAAGCTTTCTTT

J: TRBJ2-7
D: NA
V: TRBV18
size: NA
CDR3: CASSPERRDSYEQYF
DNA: TGTGCCAGCTCACCGGAGAGGCGGGACTCCTACGAGCAGTACTTC

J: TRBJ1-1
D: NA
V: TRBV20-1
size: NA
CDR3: CSARERAEAFF
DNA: TGCAGTGCTAGAGAACGGGCTGAAGCTTTCTTT

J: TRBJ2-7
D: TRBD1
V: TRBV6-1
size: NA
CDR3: CASSPGQGRYEQYF
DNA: TGTGCCAGCAGCCCGGGACAGGGGCGGTACGAGCAGTACTTC

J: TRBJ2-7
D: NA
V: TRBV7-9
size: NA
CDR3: CSSSSRGSSFHEQYF
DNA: TGTTCCAGCAGCTCAAGGGGGAGCTCGTTCCACGAGCAGTACTTC

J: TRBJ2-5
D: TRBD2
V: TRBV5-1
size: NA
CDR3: CASSGTSGGEETQYF
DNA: TGCGCCAGCAGCGGAACTAGCGGGGGCGAGGAGACCCAGTACTTC

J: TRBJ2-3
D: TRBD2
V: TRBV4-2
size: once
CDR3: CASSQDPRGGSTDTQYF
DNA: TGTGCCAGCAGCCAAGATCCTCGGGGGGGTAGCACAGATACGCAGTATTTT

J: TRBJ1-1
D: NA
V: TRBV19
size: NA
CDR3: CASTLDRANTEAFF
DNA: TGTGCCAGTACCCTGGACAGAGCTAACACTGAAGCTTTCTTT

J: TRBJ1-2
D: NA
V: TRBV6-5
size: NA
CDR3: CASQRGGELGYTF
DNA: TGTGCCAGCCAAAGGGGGGGGGAGCTTGGCTACACCTTC

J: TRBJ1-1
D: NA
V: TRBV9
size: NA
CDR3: CASSVGQGGEAFF
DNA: TGTGCCAGCAGCGTAGGGCAGGGTGGGGAAGCTTTCTTT

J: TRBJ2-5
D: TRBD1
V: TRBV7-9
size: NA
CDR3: CASSSWGQGRQETQYF
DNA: TGTGCCAGCAGCAGTTGGGGACAGGGTCGCCAAGAGACCCAGTACTTC

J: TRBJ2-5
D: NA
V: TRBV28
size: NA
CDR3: CASSSQVETQYF
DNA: TGTGCCAGCAGTTCACAAGTAGAGACCCAGTACTTC

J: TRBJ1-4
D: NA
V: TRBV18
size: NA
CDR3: CASSLSGATNEKLFF
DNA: TGTGCCAGCTCACTCTCAGGGGCAACTAATGAAAAACTGTTTTTT

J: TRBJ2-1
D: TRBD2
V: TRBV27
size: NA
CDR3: CASRRSGSAYNEQFF
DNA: TGTGCCAGCAGAAGGAGCGGGAGCGCCTACAATGAGCAGTTCTTC

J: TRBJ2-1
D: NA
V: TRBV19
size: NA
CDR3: CASSISGSTAYNEQFF
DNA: TGTGCCAGTAGTATATCGGGCTCGACAGCTTACAATGAGCAGTTCTTC

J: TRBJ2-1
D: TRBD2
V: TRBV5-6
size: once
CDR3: CASSGASGSYNEQFF
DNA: TGTGCCAGCAGCGGTGCTAGCGGGAGTTACAATGAGCAGTTCTTC

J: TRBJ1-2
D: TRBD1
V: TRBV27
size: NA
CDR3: CASRGQGYGYTF
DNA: TGTGCCAGCAGGGGACAGGGGTATGGCTACACCTTC